The clone carrying this T cell receptor beta chain was detected only a few times. Antigen specificity is unknown. The sample is drawn from a study of T-cell reconstitution after alpha-beta-depleted transplantation in children. Study-wide results and limits: Newly made T cells mostly supplied T-cell counts and diversity one year after transplant. Several hundred graft clones that had expanded were reportedly the source of alpha-beta T cells about two months after transplant. The study traced high day-60 TCRbeta diversity in some patients to surviving recipient T cells and thymic progenitors.

Trimming removed 0 bases at V and 1 base at J, with 4 bases between. Per germline, CDR1 LGHNA and CDR2 YNFKEQ. The CDR3 has 14 amino acids. The TCRbeta library incorporated unique molecular identifiers. TCRdb reprocessed the PCR reads with MiXCR, giving one entry per CDR3 protein. The sample has some 300,000 distinct CDR3 sequences, 9.5% to 13% seen once. The clonotype was recovered from a boy younger than two with acute myeloid leukemia, due to receive a stem cell transplant. The sample in question was PBMCs, obtained before TCRalphabeta/CD19-depleted stem cell transplant. This sequence joins TRBV4-2 and TRBJ1-5, with D uncertain. CDR3 in amino acids: CASSQDASNQPQHF. The CDR3 DNA reads as TGTGCCAGCAGCCAAGATGCCAGCAATCAGCCCCAGCATTTT.